The clone carrying this T cell receptor (beta chain) has just one count. The data are from a study of blood T cell repertoires in COVID-19. Assay used: immunoSEQ multiplex PCR; TCRdb lists only in-frame clones, some missing. The profile covers approximately 300,000 clones, with about nine tenths appearing a single time and more than 9% taken by the ten largest. Germline V lookup: CDR1 MNHEY, CDR2 SVGAGI. Losses at the gene ends were 6 bases for V and 7 bases for J; bases not matched to a gene: 10. This CDR3 spans 14 amino acids. The chain combines TRBV6-5 with TRBJ1-2; 8 bases map to TRBD1. The sample was PBMCs or T cells enriched from blood (not recorded which). The TCR comes from a woman aged 18-29 years who had recovered from COVID-19. This CDR3 reads CASRPDQGAAGYTF. CDR3 nucleotides: TGTGCCAGCAGACCCGACCAGGGGGCGGCTGGCTACACCTTC.